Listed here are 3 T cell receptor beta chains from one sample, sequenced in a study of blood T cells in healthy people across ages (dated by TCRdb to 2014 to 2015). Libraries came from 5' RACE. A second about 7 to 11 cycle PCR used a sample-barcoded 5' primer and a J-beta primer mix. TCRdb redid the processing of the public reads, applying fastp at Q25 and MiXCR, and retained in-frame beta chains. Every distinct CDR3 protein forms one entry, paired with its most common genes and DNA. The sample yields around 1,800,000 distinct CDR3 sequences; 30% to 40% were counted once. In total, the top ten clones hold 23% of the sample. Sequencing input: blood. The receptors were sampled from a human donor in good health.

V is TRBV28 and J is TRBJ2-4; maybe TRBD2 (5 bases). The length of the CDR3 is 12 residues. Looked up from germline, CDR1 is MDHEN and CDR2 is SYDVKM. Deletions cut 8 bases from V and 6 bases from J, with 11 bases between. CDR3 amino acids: CASEGLRNIQYF. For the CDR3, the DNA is TGTGCCAGCGAGGGTCTACGAAACATTCAGTACTTC. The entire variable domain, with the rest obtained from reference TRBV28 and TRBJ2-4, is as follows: DVKVTQSSRYLVKRTGEKVFLECVQDMDHENMFWYRQDPGLGLRLIYFSYDVKMKEKGDIPEGYSVSREKKERFSLILESASTNQTSMYLCASEGLRNIQYFGAGTRLSVL.

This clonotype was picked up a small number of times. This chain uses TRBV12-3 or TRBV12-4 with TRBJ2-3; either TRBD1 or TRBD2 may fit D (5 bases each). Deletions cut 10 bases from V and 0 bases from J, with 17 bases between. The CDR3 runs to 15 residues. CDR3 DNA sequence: TGTGCCATCGCCGGGACGGAAACTAGCACAGATACGCAGTATTTT. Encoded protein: CAIAGTETSTDTQYF.

The CDR3 bases are TGTGCCAGCAACCTCAGGGAGGGAGGGACTGAAGCTTTCTTT. This translates into CASNLREGGTEAFF. The chain joins TRBV12-3 or TRBV12-4 to TRBJ1-1; D perhaps matches TRBD1 (5 bases). The CDR3 has 14 amino acids. V was clipped by 7 bases and J by 5 bases, with 17 bases between them.